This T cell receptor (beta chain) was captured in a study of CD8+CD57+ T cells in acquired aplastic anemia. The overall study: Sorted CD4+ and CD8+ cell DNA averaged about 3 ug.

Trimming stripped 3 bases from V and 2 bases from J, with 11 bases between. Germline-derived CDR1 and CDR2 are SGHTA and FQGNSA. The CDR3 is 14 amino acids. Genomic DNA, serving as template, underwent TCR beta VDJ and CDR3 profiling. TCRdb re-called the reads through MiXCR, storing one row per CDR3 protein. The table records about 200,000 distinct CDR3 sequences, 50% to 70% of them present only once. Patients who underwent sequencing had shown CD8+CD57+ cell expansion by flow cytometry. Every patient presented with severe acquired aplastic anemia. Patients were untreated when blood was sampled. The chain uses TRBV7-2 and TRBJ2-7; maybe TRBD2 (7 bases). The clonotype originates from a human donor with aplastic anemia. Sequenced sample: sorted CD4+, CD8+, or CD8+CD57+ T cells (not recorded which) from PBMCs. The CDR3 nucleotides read TGTGCCAGCAGCTTGAGGGGGGGGCCCTACGAGCAGTACTTC. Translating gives CASSLRGGPYEQYF.